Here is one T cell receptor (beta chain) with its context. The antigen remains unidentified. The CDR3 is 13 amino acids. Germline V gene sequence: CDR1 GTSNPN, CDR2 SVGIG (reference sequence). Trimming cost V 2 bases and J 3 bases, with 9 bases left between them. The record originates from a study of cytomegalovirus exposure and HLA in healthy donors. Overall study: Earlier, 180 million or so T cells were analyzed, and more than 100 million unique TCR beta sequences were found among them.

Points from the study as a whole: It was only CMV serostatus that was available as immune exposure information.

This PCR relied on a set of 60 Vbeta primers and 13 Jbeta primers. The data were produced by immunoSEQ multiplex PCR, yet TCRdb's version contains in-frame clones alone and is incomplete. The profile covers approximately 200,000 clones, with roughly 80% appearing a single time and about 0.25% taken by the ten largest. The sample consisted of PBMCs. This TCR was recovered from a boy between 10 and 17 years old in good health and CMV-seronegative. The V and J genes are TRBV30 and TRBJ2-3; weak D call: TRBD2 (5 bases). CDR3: CAWSRAVTDTQYF. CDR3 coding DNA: TGTGCCTGGAGTCGAGCGGTGACAGATACGCAGTATTTT.